This T cell receptor (beta chain) is drawn from a study of regulatory T cells in long-lasting Graves disease. Study-level results: Because few samples were included, accuracy may have been lower.

Time point denoted: newly diagnosed GD, antithyroid drugs for less than 3 months. The TCR library was made from RNA extracted from PBMCs. Sequencing libraries for TCR beta were prepared with iRepertoire HTBI primers and Arm-PCR of CDR3 regions. TCRdb processed the multiplex PCR reads anew with MiXCR; each CDR3 protein has one entry. The table lists approximately 400,000 distinct CDR3 sequences, roughly 15% of them singletons. At least ten counts were recorded for this clonotype. The antigen is undetermined. The CDR3 spans 15 residues. Germline values: CDR1 SGHAT, CDR2 FQNNGV. Trimming pared 1 base from V and 0 bases from J, leaving 9 bases between.

This TCR was recovered from a female donor with Graves disease. Material: peripheral blood mononuclear cells (PBMCs), obtained at new diagnosis, from a patient treated with antithyroid drugs. The chain links TRBV11-2 to TRBJ2-5; no definite D call. CDR3 loop: CASSLGGQYQETQYF. The DNA for the CDR3 is TGTGCCAGCAGCTTAGGCGGCCAGTACCAAGAGACCCAGTACTTC.